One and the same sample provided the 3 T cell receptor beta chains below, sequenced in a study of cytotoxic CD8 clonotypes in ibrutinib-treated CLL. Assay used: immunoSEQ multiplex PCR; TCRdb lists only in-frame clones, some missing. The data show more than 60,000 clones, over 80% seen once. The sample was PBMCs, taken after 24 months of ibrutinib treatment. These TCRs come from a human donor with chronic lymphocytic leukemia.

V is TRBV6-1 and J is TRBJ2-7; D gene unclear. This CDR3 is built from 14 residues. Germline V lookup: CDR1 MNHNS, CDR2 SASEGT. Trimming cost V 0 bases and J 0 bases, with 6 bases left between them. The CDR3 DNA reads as TGTGCCAGCAGTGAAGCTGCACTCTCCTACGAGCAGTACTTC. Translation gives CASSEAALSYEQYF.

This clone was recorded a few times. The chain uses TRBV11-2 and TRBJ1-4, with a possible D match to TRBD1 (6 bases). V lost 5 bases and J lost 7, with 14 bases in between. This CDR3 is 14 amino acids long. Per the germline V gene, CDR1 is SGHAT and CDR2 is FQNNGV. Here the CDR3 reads CASSRRGAGEKLFF. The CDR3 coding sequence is TGTGCCAGCAGCCGGAGGGGGGCGGGTGAAAAACTGTTTTTT.

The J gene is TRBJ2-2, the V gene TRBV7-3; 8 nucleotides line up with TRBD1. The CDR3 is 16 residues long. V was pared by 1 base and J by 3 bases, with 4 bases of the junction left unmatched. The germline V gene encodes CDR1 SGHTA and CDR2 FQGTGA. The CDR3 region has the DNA TGTGCCAGCAGCTTAAGGCCGACAGGGGACACCGGGGAGCTGTTTTTT. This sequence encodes CASSLRPTGDTGELFF.